The present T cell receptor beta chain was sequenced within a study of blood T cells in healthy people across ages. Looking at the study overall: Template-switching capture recovered about one barcoded beta molecule per two T cells.

Germline-derived CDR1 and CDR2 are SGHRS and YFSETQ. V lost 2 bases, J lost 5 bases, and 6 bases stayed unmatched. The CDR3 spans 16 residues. A sample-barcoded 5' primer and a J-beta primer mix were used in a second PCR of roughly 7 to 11 cycles. Using its own MiXCR run on the 5' RACE reads, TCRdb lists one record per CDR3 protein. The table records 1.5 million to 2 million distinct CDR3 sequences, roughly 28% of them present only once. This receptor was taken from a woman aged 25 to 45 in good health. The chain joins TRBV5-1 to TRBJ2-1; TRBD2 aligns across 11 bases. The sequencing input was blood. CDR3 sequence: CASSFLAGGGNNEQFF. CDR3 sequence (DNA): TGCGCCAGCAGCTTCCTAGCGGGGGGAGGGAACAATGAGCAGTTCTTC. The complete variable domain, with remaining parts taken from reference TRBV5-1 and TRBJ2-1, reads KAGVTQTPRYLIKTRGQQVTLSCSPISGHRSVSWYQQTPGQGLQFLFEYFSETQRNKGNFPGRFSGRQFSNSRSEMNVSTLELGDSALYLCASSFLAGGGNNEQFFGPGTRLTVL.